This T cell receptor (beta chain) was obtained from a study of T cells in women clearing cervical HPV infection. Study-level background: Donors had HPV16-related CIN3 or worse; 2 had invasive cancer. Controls were women whose single incident HPV16 infection cleared within 12 months without precancer or cancer. HLA type stays a possible confounder, typing being limited.

Profiled with immunoSEQ multiplex PCR; TCRdb holds only in-frame clones, not every one. Recorded for this sample: fewer than 30,000 clones. Concerning this clone itself: Its antigen is as yet unknown. Coverage ceases 3 residues before the CDR3 finishes, and the germline J gene fills in the end.

The CDR3 has 18 residues. Germline V gene data show CDR1 as LNHDA and CDR2 as SQIVND (reference sequence). Overall study results and limits: TRBV6-7 relative abundance averaged approximately 0.11% in cases and roughly 0.17% in controls.

The sequenced material came from blood buffy coat. This clonotype was sampled from a woman aged 18 to 75 with a cervical HPV16 infection that either progressed to CIN3+ or cleared (not recorded which). This chain links TRBV19 with TRBJ1-2, with a tentative D call TRBD1 (5 bases). CDR3 amino acids: CASSIGPTSGGVSGDYTF. CDR3 bases read: TGTGCCAGTAGTATAGGCCCGACTAGCGGGGGGGTCTCTGGTGAC.